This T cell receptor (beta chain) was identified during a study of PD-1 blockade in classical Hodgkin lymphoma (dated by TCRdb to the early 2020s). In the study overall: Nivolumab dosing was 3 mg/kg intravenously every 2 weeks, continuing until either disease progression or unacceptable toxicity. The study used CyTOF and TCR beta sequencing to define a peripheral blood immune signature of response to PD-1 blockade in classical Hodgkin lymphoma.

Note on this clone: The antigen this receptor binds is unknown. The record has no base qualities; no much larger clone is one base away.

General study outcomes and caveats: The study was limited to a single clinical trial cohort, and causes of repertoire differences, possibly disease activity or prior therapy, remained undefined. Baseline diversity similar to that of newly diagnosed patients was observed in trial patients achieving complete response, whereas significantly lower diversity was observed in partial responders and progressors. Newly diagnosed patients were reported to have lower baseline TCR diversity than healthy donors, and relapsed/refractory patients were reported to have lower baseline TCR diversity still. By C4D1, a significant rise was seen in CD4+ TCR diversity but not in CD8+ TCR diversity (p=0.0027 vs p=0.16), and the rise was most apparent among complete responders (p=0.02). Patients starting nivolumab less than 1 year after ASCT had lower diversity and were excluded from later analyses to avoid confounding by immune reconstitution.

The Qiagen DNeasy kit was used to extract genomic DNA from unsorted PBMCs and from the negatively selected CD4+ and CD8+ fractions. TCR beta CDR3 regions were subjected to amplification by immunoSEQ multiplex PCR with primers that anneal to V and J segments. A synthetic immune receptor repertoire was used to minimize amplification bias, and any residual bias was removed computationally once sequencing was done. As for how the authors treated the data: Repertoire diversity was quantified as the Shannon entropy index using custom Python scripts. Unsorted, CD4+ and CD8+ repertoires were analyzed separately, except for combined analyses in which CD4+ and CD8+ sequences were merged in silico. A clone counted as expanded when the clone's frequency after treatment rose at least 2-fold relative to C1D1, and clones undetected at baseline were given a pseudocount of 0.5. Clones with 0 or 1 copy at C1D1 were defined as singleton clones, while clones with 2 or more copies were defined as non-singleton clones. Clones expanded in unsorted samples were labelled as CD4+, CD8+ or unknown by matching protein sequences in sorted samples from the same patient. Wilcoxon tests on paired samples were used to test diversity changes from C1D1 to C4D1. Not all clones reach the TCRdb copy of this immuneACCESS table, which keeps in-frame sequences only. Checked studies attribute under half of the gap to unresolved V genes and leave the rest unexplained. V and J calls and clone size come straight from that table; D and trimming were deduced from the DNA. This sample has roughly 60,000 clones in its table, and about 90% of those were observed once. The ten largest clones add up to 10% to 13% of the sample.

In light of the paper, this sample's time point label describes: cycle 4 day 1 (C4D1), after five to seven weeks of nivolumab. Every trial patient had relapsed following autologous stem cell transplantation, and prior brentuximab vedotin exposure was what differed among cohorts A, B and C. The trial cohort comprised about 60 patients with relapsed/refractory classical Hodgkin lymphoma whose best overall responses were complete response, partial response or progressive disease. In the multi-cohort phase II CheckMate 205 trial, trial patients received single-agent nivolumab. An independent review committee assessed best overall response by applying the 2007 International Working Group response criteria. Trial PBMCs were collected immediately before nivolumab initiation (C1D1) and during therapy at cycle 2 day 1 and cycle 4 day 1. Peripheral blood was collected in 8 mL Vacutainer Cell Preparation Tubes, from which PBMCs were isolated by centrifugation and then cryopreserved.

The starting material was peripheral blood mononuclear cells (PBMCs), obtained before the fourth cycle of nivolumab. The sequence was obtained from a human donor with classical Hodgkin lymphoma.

CDR3 reads: CASSTLLLAGSQIDTQYF. The sequence in DNA is TGTGCCAGTAGTACCCTCCTCCTGGCGGGGTCTCAGATAGATACGCAGTATTTT. The chain is encoded by TRBV19 joined to TRBJ2-3, with a tentative D gene TRBD2 over 6 matching bases. Its CDR3 holds 18 amino acids, cysteine through phenylalanine. The only DNA kept is the CDR3, 54 bases in frame from the first base. CDR1 and CDR2, per the germline V gene (reference sequence), are LNHDA and SQIVND. V is pared back by 4 bases and J by 5 bases, with 25 bases lying between the germline termini.